Listed below are T cell receptor beta chains from one sample, sequenced in a study of cytomegalovirus exposure and HLA in healthy donors. The data were produced by immunoSEQ multiplex PCR, yet TCRdb's version contains in-frame clones alone and is incomplete. The sample shows around 200,000 clones, 80% to 90% of them seen only once. The sample was PBMCs. These receptors all stem from a girl aged 2 to 9 in good health and CMV-seropositive. CDR3s leave out the opening cysteine and the closing phenylalanine or tryptophan. The order of the fields is J gene, V gene, CDR3 protein.

j_call: TRBJ2-7; v_call: TRBV10-3; cdr3_aa: ASTPGQGVHEQY
j_call: TRBJ1-1; v_call: TRBV11-3; cdr3_aa: ASSLDGTSNTEAF
j_call: TRBJ2-7; v_call: TRBV5-1; cdr3_aa: ASSRYGSYEQY
j_call: TRBJ2-7; v_call: TRBV25-1; cdr3_aa: ASSEGEGRYEQY
j_call: TRBJ1-1; v_call: TRBV12-5; cdr3_aa: ASGLTGQMLAF
j_call: TRBJ1-2; v_call: TRBV13; cdr3_aa: ASSFYRTNYGYT
j_call: TRBJ1-6; v_call: TRBV18; cdr3_aa: ASSYRDRGTLH
j_call: TRBJ2-3; v_call: TRBV14; cdr3_aa: ASSQLAVSSTDTQY
j_call: TRBJ1-3; v_call: TRBV19; cdr3_aa: ASSINRDRSGNTIY
j_call: TRBJ2-2; v_call: TRBV19; cdr3_aa: ASTLDRGRPDGELF
j_call: TRBJ2-2; v_call: TRBV9; cdr3_aa: ASSGRTSGRSGELF
j_call: TRBJ2-3; v_call: TRBV2; cdr3_aa: ASGTGGTTDTQY
j_call: TRBJ1-3; v_call: TRBV5-6; cdr3_aa: ASSSYNTGGAGNTIY
j_call: TRBJ2-1; v_call: TRBV9; cdr3_aa: ASSVDREQF
j_call: TRBJ2-3; v_call: TRBV11-3; cdr3_aa: ASSSRVTPDTQY